Listed below are T cell receptor beta chains from one sample, sequenced in a study of T-cell reconstitution after alpha-beta-depleted transplantation in children. TCRdb itself ran the PCR reads through MiXCR, one entry per CDR3 protein. The repertoire includes approximately 270,000 distinct CDR3 sequences, roughly a quarter of them detected once, and about 5% sits in the top ten. The source was PBMCs, mostly from graft donor cells, collected 360 days after TCRalphabeta/CD19-depleted stem cell transplant. These TCRs come from a female patient aged 2-10 years who had a stem cell transplant for congenital amegakaryocytic thrombocytopenia, so the T cells may come from the graft donor. Both conserved end residues are trimmed from each CDR3. D genes are given only for firm matches. Not every row has a clone size; where given, it reads once, few, many or a size class.

j_call: TRBJ1-5
d_call: .
clone_size: few
v_call: TRBV4-1
cdr3_aa: ASSQDWRTHSNRNQPQH

j_call: TRBJ2-2
d_call: .
clone_size: .
v_call: TRBV27
cdr3_aa: ASSLRGDTGELF

j_call: TRBJ2-7
d_call: TRBD2
clone_size: .
v_call: TRBV7-8
cdr3_aa: ASSLASGAYEQY

j_call: TRBJ2-7
d_call: TRBD1
clone_size: few
v_call: TRBV5-6
cdr3_aa: ASKGQGSYEQY

j_call: TRBJ1-2
d_call: TRBD1
clone_size: .
v_call: TRBV2
cdr3_aa: ASSADRAGGYT

j_call: TRBJ2-2
d_call: TRBD2
clone_size: .
v_call: TRBV12-3/TRBV12-4
cdr3_aa: ATGLVFGGELF

j_call: TRBJ2-7
d_call: .
clone_size: once
v_call: TRBV6-1
cdr3_aa: AAHGRGPYEQY

j_call: TRBJ2-1
d_call: .
clone_size: many
v_call: TRBV12-3/TRBV12-4
cdr3_aa: ASSPAQGGEQF

j_call: TRBJ1-2
d_call: TRBD1
clone_size: .
v_call: TRBV5-1
cdr3_aa: ASSNRDRDPAGYT

j_call: TRBJ2-7
d_call: TRBD1
clone_size: .
v_call: TRBV5-1
cdr3_aa: ASSPTHPGQSYEQY

j_call: TRBJ2-3
d_call: TRBD2
clone_size: .
v_call: TRBV2
cdr3_aa: ASSNSGRGTDTQY

j_call: TRBJ2-7
d_call: TRBD1
clone_size: many
v_call: TRBV12-3/TRBV12-4
cdr3_aa: ASSSTGVPGEQY

j_call: TRBJ1-1
d_call: .
clone_size: .
v_call: TRBV13
cdr3_aa: ASSPRGYNTEAF

j_call: TRBJ2-3
d_call: .
clone_size: few
v_call: TRBV30
cdr3_aa: AWIPGRETQY

j_call: TRBJ1-1
d_call: .
clone_size: .
v_call: TRBV9
cdr3_aa: ASSVATGNTEAF

j_call: TRBJ2-7
d_call: TRBD2
clone_size: .
v_call: TRBV12-3/TRBV12-4
cdr3_aa: ASSLTSGGPGPYEQY

j_call: TRBJ2-7
d_call: .
clone_size: .
v_call: TRBV7-3
cdr3_aa: ASSHGEGSYEQY

j_call: TRBJ1-1
d_call: TRBD1
clone_size: few
v_call: TRBV5-1
cdr3_aa: ASSLSPLTDRGEAEAF

j_call: TRBJ2-3
d_call: .
clone_size: many
v_call: TRBV5-6
cdr3_aa: ASSWTDTQY

j_call: TRBJ2-7
d_call: .
clone_size: .
v_call: TRBV11-2
cdr3_aa: ASSGLTYEQY

j_call: TRBJ1-1
d_call: .
clone_size: few
v_call: TRBV30
cdr3_aa: AWSAGATEAF

j_call: TRBJ1-1
d_call: .
clone_size: .
v_call: TRBV20-1
cdr3_aa: SARLDRSTEAF

j_call: TRBJ1-6
d_call: .
clone_size: few
v_call: TRBV3-1
cdr3_aa: ASSLTENNSPLH

j_call: TRBJ2-3
d_call: TRBD2
clone_size: .
v_call: TRBV15
cdr3_aa: ATSGPSGRRDTQY

j_call: TRBJ2-4
d_call: .
clone_size: few
v_call: TRBV3-1
cdr3_aa: ASSQRPGTKNIQY

j_call: TRBJ2-5
d_call: .
clone_size: many
v_call: TRBV14
cdr3_aa: ASSQPGLTQETQY

j_call: TRBJ1-1
d_call: TRBD1
clone_size: .
v_call: TRBV13
cdr3_aa: ASSSDREKKAEAF

j_call: TRBJ2-3
d_call: TRBD2
clone_size: few
v_call: TRBV10-3
cdr3_aa: ANSGGLRDTQY

j_call: TRBJ2-7
d_call: .
clone_size: once
v_call: TRBV7-6
cdr3_aa: ASSLAGSGMNEQY

j_call: TRBJ2-3
d_call: TRBD2
clone_size: few
v_call: TRBV4-3
cdr3_aa: ASSQAPGLVSDTQY

j_call: TRBJ2-5
d_call: .
clone_size: .
v_call: TRBV6-1
cdr3_aa: ASSRQGPDQETQY

j_call: TRBJ1-1
d_call: .
clone_size: few
v_call: TRBV28
cdr3_aa: ASTPGEYTEAF

j_call: TRBJ2-6
d_call: TRBD1
clone_size: few
v_call: TRBV28
cdr3_aa: ASTITGAGANVLT

j_call: TRBJ2-7
d_call: TRBD1
clone_size: .
v_call: TRBV29-1
cdr3_aa: SVGGPTGISSYEQY

j_call: TRBJ2-1
d_call: .
clone_size: many
v_call: TRBV2
cdr3_aa: ASTLRGNEQF

j_call: TRBJ2-3
d_call: .
clone_size: .
v_call: TRBV2
cdr3_aa: ASSEATSTDTQY

j_call: TRBJ2-3
d_call: .
clone_size: few
v_call: TRBV5-1
cdr3_aa: ASSLVEGADTQY

j_call: TRBJ2-1
d_call: TRBD2
clone_size: .
v_call: TRBV12-3/TRBV12-4
cdr3_aa: ASSLVAGTSGQQF

j_call: TRBJ1-1
d_call: .
clone_size: many
v_call: TRBV6-5
cdr3_aa: ASSEGTEAF

j_call: TRBJ2-1
d_call: .
clone_size: .
v_call: TRBV12-3/TRBV12-4
cdr3_aa: ASSFLAIEQF

j_call: TRBJ2-7
d_call: .
clone_size: .
v_call: TRBV4-1
cdr3_aa: ASSQVSSSYEQY

j_call: TRBJ2-1
d_call: TRBD2
clone_size: .
v_call: TRBV9
cdr3_aa: ASSLWTSRDEQF

j_call: TRBJ1-2
d_call: .
clone_size: .
v_call: TRBV11-2
cdr3_aa: ASSLSRGSYGYT

j_call: TRBJ2-3
d_call: TRBD1
clone_size: .
v_call: TRBV7-6
cdr3_aa: ASSLGFDRGPDTQY

j_call: TRBJ1-2
d_call: .
clone_size: few
v_call: TRBV12-3/TRBV12-4
cdr3_aa: ASSWEPVEVYGYT

j_call: TRBJ2-7
d_call: .
clone_size: few
v_call: TRBV12-3/TRBV12-4
cdr3_aa: ATTHHSEQY

j_call: TRBJ1-1
d_call: .
clone_size: many
v_call: TRBV12-3/TRBV12-4
cdr3_aa: ASSFYGMNTEAF

j_call: TRBJ2-5
d_call: .
clone_size: .
v_call: TRBV18
cdr3_aa: ASSPLGTAAGKETQY

j_call: TRBJ2-7
d_call: .
clone_size: .
v_call: TRBV12-3/TRBV12-4
cdr3_aa: ASSLNRDGSYEQY

j_call: TRBJ2-7
d_call: .
clone_size: many
v_call: TRBV6-2/TRBV6-3
cdr3_aa: ASSSLSYEQY

j_call: TRBJ2-1
d_call: TRBD1
clone_size: .
v_call: TRBV9
cdr3_aa: ASSEGTGGTRRNEQF

j_call: TRBJ2-1
d_call: TRBD2
clone_size: .
v_call: TRBV2
cdr3_aa: ASRERGPSSYNEQF

j_call: TRBJ1-1
d_call: .
clone_size: many
v_call: TRBV5-4
cdr3_aa: ASSLGRVGTEAF

j_call: TRBJ2-3
d_call: TRBD2
clone_size: few
v_call: TRBV20-1
cdr3_aa: SARTSGASTDTQY

j_call: TRBJ2-5
d_call: TRBD1
clone_size: few
v_call: TRBV20-1
cdr3_aa: SAKDRGETQY